This record concerns one TCR beta chain sequence. The trim removed 6 bases at V and 0 bases at J, leaving 6 bases unmatched. CDR1 is SNHLY, CDR2 FYNNEI, per germline. CDR3 length equals 16 residues. The RNA, roughly 0.5 to 1 ug, was put through reverse transcription using random hexamers. TCRdb re-derived calls from the immunoSEQ multiplex PCR reads in MiXCR, one entry per CDR3 protein. The data hold 160,000 or so distinct CDR3 sequences, with around 94% observed a single time. CD8+ and CD4+ T cells from blood underwent TCR beta sequencing. Isolation of CD8+ and CD4+ T cells was performed negatively, whereas enrichment of TEMRA cells was done by FACS. This sample stems from a study of CD8 T cells in Susac syndrome.

The sample was CD4+ T cells from PBMCs. The receptor comes from a human donor with Susac syndrome. This chain links TRBV2 with TRBJ1-1; 11 nucleotides agree with TRBD1. For the CDR3, the DNA is TGTGCCAGCAGCTCCTGGACAGGGGGCGTGAACACTGAAGCTTTCTTT. Amino acids: CASSSWTGGVNTEAFF.